This TCR beta chain was identified in a study of CD8+ T cells in alopecia areata. As to treatment: oral pan-JAK inhibitor, 5-10 mg twice daily. Trimming shortened V by 8 bases and J by 0 bases, and 7 bases separated the two germline ends. CDR1 and CDR2 from the germline V gene are SQVTM and ANQGSEA. CDR3 length: 11 amino acids. Reverse transcription of extracted RNA yielded cDNA, which provided the sequencing template. The table came from immunoSEQ multiplex PCR; TCRdb's copy has only in-frame clones and leaves some out. The sample lists some 200,000 clones; nearly 60% were seen once. The sequences come from CD4+ T cells sorted from blood, collected at week 24, from a patient treated with tofacitinib. The source of this sequence is a human donor with alopecia areata. This rearrangement joins TRBV29-1 to TRBJ1-2; D remains ambiguous. This CDR3 reads CSTVTNYGYTF. CDR3 bases: TGCAGCACGGTGACTAACTATGGCTACACCTTC.